Reported below is one T cell receptor beta chain. Data came from immunoSEQ multiplex PCR; TCRdb stores just in-frame clones and leaves some out. The sample gives some 720,000 clones, roughly 90% of which show up once; approximately 0.011% is in the top ten. The CDR3 totals 15 residues. CDR1 is SEHNR, CDR2 FQNEAQ, per germline (reference sequence). Trimming removed 4 bases from V and 0 bases from J, with 11 bases in between. This record comes from a study of shared T cell receptors in the human thymus. The same specimen was also included in a second study, on human thymus T cells. From that study: Thymus tissue for the work was resected from patients undergoing corrective heart surgery.

The chain combines TRBV7-9 with TRBJ2-3; maybe TRBD1 (5 bases). The sample consisted of thymocytes. The TCR originated in a boy younger than two with a congenital heart defect. The CDR3 here is CASSSQAPSTDTQYF. CDR3 nucleotide sequence: TGTGCCAGCAGCTCACAGGCACCCAGCACAGATACGCAGTATTTT.